These T cell receptor beta chains were read from a single sample in a study of regulatory T cells in long-lasting Graves disease. MiXCR, run by TCRdb on the multiplex PCR reads, gives a single entry per CDR3 protein. Of 300,000 to 400,000 distinct CDR3 sequences in the sample, around 15% were seen once. The material was peripheral blood mononuclear cells (PBMCs), obtained at new diagnosis, from a patient treated with antithyroid drugs. These receptors were obtained from a female donor with Graves disease. Both conserved end residues are part of each CDR3. Fields, in order: V gene, J gene, clone size, D gene, CDR3 protein, CDR3 DNA. A D gene is named only where the DNA matches it firmly. Clone sizes are given selectively: once, few, many, or a class where the clone is expanded.

>TRBV12-3/TRBV12-4|TRBJ2-7|-|TRBD2
CASSRSSGGIREQYF
TGTGCCAGCAGCCGCTCTAGCGGGGGGATCCGCGAGCAGTACTTC
>TRBV27|TRBJ2-1|few|-
CASTTGGGLDEQFF
TGTGCCAGCACCACAGGGGGGGGACTGGATGAGCAGTTCTTC
>TRBV29-1|TRBJ1-1|few|TRBD1
CSVGTPGQLNTEAFF
TGCAGCGTTGGGACGCCGGGACAGTTGAACACTGAGGCTTTCTTT
>TRBV27|TRBJ2-7|many|TRBD2
CASSSQAGRYYEQYF
TGTGCCAGCAGTTCCCAAGCGGGACGGTACTACGAGCAGTACTTC
>TRBV6-2/TRBV6-3|TRBJ2-7|many|-
CASSYREGPYEQYF
TGTGCCAGCAGTTACAGAGAGGGCCCCTACGAGCAGTACTTC
>TRBV20-1|TRBJ1-4|many|-
CSARDSSRNEKLFF
TGCAGTGCTAGAGATTCTTCGCGTAATGAAAAACTGTTTTTT
>TRBV7-9|TRBJ2-2|-|-
CASSLEVGGELFF
TGTGCCAGCAGCTTAGAGGTGGGCGGGGAGCTGTTTTTT
>TRBV2|TRBJ2-7|many|-
CASSEFWTAAYEQYF
TGTGCCAGCAGTGAGTTCTGGACAGCGGCCTACGAGCAGTACTTC
>TRBV6-5|TRBJ1-1|few|TRBD1
CASSYWVRGFAFF
TGTGCCAGCAGTTACTGGGTCAGGGGGTTTGCTTTCTTT
>TRBV29-1|TRBJ2-7|once|TRBD2
CSVIPIAGAAYEQYF
TGCAGCGTCATACCAATAGCGGGAGCCGCCTACGAGCAGTACTTC
>TRBV30|TRBJ2-2|-|-
CAWSVDYLTGELFF
TGTGCCTGGAGTGTAGACTATCTCACCGGGGAGCTGTTTTTT
>TRBV29-1|TRBJ2-3|few|TRBD2
CSFWGRRGSTDTQYF
TGCAGCTTTTGGGGGAGGCGGGGGAGCACAGATACGCAGTATTTT
>TRBV20-1|TRBJ1-1|many|-
CSAGHADTEAFF
TGCAGTGCCGGTCACGCGGACACTGAAGCTTTCTTT
>TRBV9|TRBJ1-3|-|TRBD1
CASSSSGGSGNTIYF
TGTGCCAGCAGCTCCTCAGGGGGCTCTGGAAACACCATATATTTT
>TRBV11-2|TRBJ2-3|many|-
CASSLELAGISTDTQYF
TGTGCCAGCAGCTTAGAGTTGGCGGGGATAAGCACAGATACGCAGTATTTT
>TRBV7-9|TRBJ1-1|many|-
CASSLAGGERAEAFF
TGTGCCAGCAGCTTAGCGGGGGGCGAGAGGGCTGAAGCTTTCTTT
>TRBV6-1|TRBJ1-5|-|TRBD1
CASSARDSLNQPQHF
TGTGCCAGCAGTGCGAGGGACAGCCTCAATCAGCCCCAGCATTTT
>TRBV4-1|TRBJ1-2|many|-
CASWGGFGYTF
TGCGCCAGCTGGGGGGGATTCGGCTACACCTTC
>TRBV27|TRBJ1-3|many|-
CASSPLQEFPGNTIYF
TGTGCCAGCAGCCCTCTACAGGAATTCCCTGGAAACACCATATATTTT
>TRBV12-5|TRBJ2-7|few|-
CASGIHYEQYF
TGTGCTAGTGGCATCCACTACGAGCAGTACTTC
>TRBV11-2|TRBJ2-5|many|-
CASSPPRRAQYF
TGTGCCAGCAGCCCTCCCCGTCGGGCCCAGTACTTC
>TRBV20-1|TRBJ1-4|many|-
CSARRGTNEKLFF
TGCAGTGCTAGAAGGGGAACTAATGAAAAACTGTTTTTT
>TRBV7-2|TRBJ1-2|many|-
CASSLSQGRGYTF
TGTGCCAGCAGCTTAAGCCAGGGAAGAGGCTACACCTTC
>TRBV9|TRBJ1-2|many|-
CASSAENRMHGYTF
TGTGCCAGCAGCGCTGAGAACAGGATGCATGGCTACACCTTC
>TRBV19|TRBJ1-1|-|TRBD1
CASSIGDRSGTEAFF
TGTGCCAGTAGTATAGGGGACAGGTCAGGCACTGAAGCTTTCTTT
>TRBV27|TRBJ2-7|-|TRBD2
CASSFRTSDSYEQYF
TGTGCCAGCAGTTTTAGGACTAGCGACTCCTACGAGCAGTACTTC
>TRBV20-1|TRBJ2-7|-|TRBD2
CSARVGTSSEQYF
TGCAGTGCTAGAGTCGGGACTAGCAGCGAGCAGTACTTC
>TRBV6-1|TRBJ1-2|few|TRBD1
CASTPQGQGFGYTF
TGTGCCAGCACCCCCCAAGGACAGGGCTTTGGCTACACCTTC
>TRBV12-3/TRBV12-4|TRBJ2-1|many|TRBD1
CASNRDRGPNEQFF
TGTGCCAGCAACCGGGACAGGGGGCCGAATGAGCAGTTCTTC
>TRBV12-3/TRBV12-4|TRBJ1-5|many|-
CASSPVDMRLHNQPQHF
TGTGCCAGCAGCCCAGTCGACATGCGGCTACACAATCAGCCCCAGCATTTT
>TRBV9|TRBJ2-7|many|-
CASSVGESYEQYF
TGTGCCAGCAGCGTAGGGGAGTCCTACGAGCAGTACTTC
>TRBV7-9|TRBJ2-5|many|TRBD2
CASSPLAGVQETQYF
TGTGCCAGCAGCCCATTAGCGGGTGTTCAAGAGACCCAGTACTTC